This T cell receptor (beta chain) was identified during a study of PD-1 blockade in classical Hodgkin lymphoma. Study-wide background: Intravenous nivolumab at 3 mg/kg was given to patients every 2 weeks.

All patients experienced relapse after autologous stem cell transplantation, and brentuximab vedotin exposure was variable. V lost 2 bases and J lost 6; bases outside the gene matches: 9. Germline CDR1 MNHEY, CDR2 SMNVEV (reference sequence). The CDR3 spans 16 residues. Findings and limits, study-wide: Some patients began nivolumab under 1 year after ASCT. These patients were excluded from later analyses. Newly diagnosed patients had baseline TCR diversity that was reportedly lower than that of healthy donors.

This clone was picked up one time. Its matching antigen is unknown. Libraries were prepared by immunoSEQ multiplex PCR; TCRdb keeps only in-frame clonotypes and omits some of them. The sample lists about 58,000 clones, 85% to 95% seen once, with 8% to 13% in the top ten. The TCR originated in a human donor with classical Hodgkin lymphoma. The J gene is TRBJ2-2, the V gene TRBV27; 7 nucleotides line up with TRBD1. The input for sequencing was peripheral blood mononuclear cells (PBMCs), taken before the second cycle of nivolumab. The CDR3 region is CASSLGAGGLAGELFF. The CDR3 nucleotides are TGTGCCAGCAGTTTAGGGGCAGGGGGTTTAGCCGGGGAGCTGTTTTTT.